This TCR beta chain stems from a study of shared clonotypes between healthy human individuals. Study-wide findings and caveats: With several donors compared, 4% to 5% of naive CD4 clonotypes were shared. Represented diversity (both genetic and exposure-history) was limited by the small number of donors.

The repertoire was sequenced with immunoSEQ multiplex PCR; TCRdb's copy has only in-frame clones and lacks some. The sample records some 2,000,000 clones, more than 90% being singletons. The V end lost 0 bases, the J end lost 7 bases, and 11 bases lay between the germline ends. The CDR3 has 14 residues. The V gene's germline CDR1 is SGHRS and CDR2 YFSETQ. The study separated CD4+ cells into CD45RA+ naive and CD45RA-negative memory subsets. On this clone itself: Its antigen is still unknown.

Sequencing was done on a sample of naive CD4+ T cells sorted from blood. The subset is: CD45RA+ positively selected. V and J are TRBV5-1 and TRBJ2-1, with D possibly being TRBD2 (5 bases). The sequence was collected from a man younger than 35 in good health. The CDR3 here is CASSLAGLLNEQFF. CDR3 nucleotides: TGCGCCAGCAGCTTGGCCGGACTGTTAAATGAGCAGTTCTTC. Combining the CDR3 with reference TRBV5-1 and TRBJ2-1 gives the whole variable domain KAGVTQTPRYLIKTRGQQVTLSCSPISGHRSVSWYQQTPGQGLQFLFEYFSETQRNKGNFPGRFSGRQFSNSRSEMNVSTLELGDSALYLCASSLAGLLNEQFFGPGTRLTVL.